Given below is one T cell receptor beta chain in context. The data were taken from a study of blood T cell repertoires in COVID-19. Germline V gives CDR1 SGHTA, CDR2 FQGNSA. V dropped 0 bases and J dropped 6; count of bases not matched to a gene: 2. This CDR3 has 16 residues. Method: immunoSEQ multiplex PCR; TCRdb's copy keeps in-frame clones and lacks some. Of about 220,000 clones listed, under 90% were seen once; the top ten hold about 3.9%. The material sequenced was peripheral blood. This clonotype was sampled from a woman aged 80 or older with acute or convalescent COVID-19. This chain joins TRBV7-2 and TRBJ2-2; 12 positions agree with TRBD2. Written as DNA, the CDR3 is TGTGCCAGCAGCTTAGCGGCTAGCGGGGGGGCCGGGGAGCTGTTTTTT. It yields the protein CASSLAASGGAGELFF.